This record looks at one T cell receptor beta chain sequence and its context. Its antigen is not identified. These data come from a study of shared clonotypes between healthy human individuals. The overall study: Used for every donor were three CD4 naive, three CD4 memory, two CD8 naive and one CD8 memory plate. Regarding the study as a whole: Among donors, clonotype sharing was expected to be affected by sequencing depth.

V was cut by 0 bases and J by 8 bases, with 4 bases left in between. The CDR3 runs to 11 residues. Germline-derived CDR1 and CDR2 are GTSNPN and SVGIG (reference sequence). Produced via immunoSEQ multiplex PCR; TCRdb's table is partial and in-frame only. The table has some 1,100,000 clones, 75% to 85% seen once. The sequenced sample consisted of memory CD4+ T cells from PBMCs. Subset here: CD45RA-negative fraction. The clonotype comes from a man aged 18 to 35 in good health. Some clones in this sample may be carry-over from other donors' samples. The rearrangement joins TRBV30 to TRBJ1-4; the D is unclear. The chain's CDR3 is CAWSVEEKLFF. The CDR3 nucleotides are TGTGCCTGGAGTGTTGAAGAAAAACTGTTTTTT.